These 7 T cell receptor beta chains were all obtained from the same sample, sequenced in a study of T cell responses to AZD1222 COVID-19 vaccine. This table comes from immunoSEQ multiplex PCR, and its TCRdb copy is limited to in-frame clones, with some not included. The profile covers about 110,000 clones, with around 90% appearing a single time and 15% taken by the ten largest. Sequenced here: peripheral blood, sampled 28 days after the second AZD1222 dose. These receptor sequences come from an adult who received the AZD1222 COVID-19 vaccine.

This chain links TRBV15 with TRBJ2-7, with 10 positions matching TRBD1. Trimming at V came to 0 bases and at J to 1 base, leaving 3 bases not matched to a gene. CDR3 length equals 16 residues. Germline values: CDR1 LNHNV, CDR2 YYDKDF (reference sequence). CDR3 amino acids: CATSREGTGVSYEQYF. As DNA, the CDR3 is TGTGCCACCAGCAGAGAAGGGACAGGGGTTTCCTACGAGCAGTACTTC.

This clone appeared once. The gene calls are TRBV6-1 and TRBJ1-2, with TRBD1 matching over 8 bases. The J segment lost 7 bases and the V segment lost 1 base, leaving 5 bases of the junction unmatched. CDR3 length equals 14 residues. Germline CDR1 is MNHNS and CDR2 is SASEGT. CDR3 residues: CASSEGQGLGGYTF. The CDR3 nucleotides are TGTGCCAGCAGTGAAGGACAGGGGCTCGGTGGCTACACCTTC.

This clone was detected a few times. CDR3: CASSSDRPSTEAFF. In DNA, the CDR3 is TGCGCCAGCAGCTCGGACAGGCCGAGCACTGAAGCTTTCTTT. The rearrangement links TRBV5-1 to TRBJ1-1; 7 bases line up with TRBD1. V shed 3 bases and J 4 bases; nucleotides not matched to a gene: 6. The CDR3 extends over 14 amino acids. The germline CDR1 and CDR2 sequences are SGHRS and YFSETQ.

Comment on this clone: A read error may account for a junction end that differs from germline. The chain couples TRBV7-7 to TRBJ1-2; the D gene is possibly TRBD1 (6 bases). The germline gives CDR1 SSHAT, CDR2 FNYEAQ (reference sequence). The CDR3 consists of 17 residues. In DNA, the CDR3 is TGTGCTAGCAGCTTAGCGGAGGGCACAGGGAAGGTCTATGGCTACACCTTC. Its translation: CASSLAEGTGKVYGYTF.

The V call is TRBV3-1 (or the pseudogene TRBV3-2), the J call TRBJ1-5; D not certain. CDR1 LGHDT and CDR2 YNNKEL come from the germline V gene (reference sequence). The CDR3 has 16 amino acids. Trimming removed 1 base from V and 1 base from J, with 11 bases in between. CDR3 residues: CASSQGQAHSNQPQHF. The CDR3 DNA reads as TGTGCCAGCAGCCAAGGGCAGGCCCACAGCAATCAGCCCCAGCATTTT.

The V gene is TRBV7-9, the J gene TRBJ1-2; unclear D gene. V was clipped by 2 bases and J by 4 bases, with 11 bases between them. This CDR3 has 14 residues. Germline CDR1 and CDR2: SEHNR and FQNEAQ (reference sequence). Here the CDR3 DNA reads TGTGCCAGCAGCTTAAGTGGGATCGGCTATGGCTACACCTTC. It specifies CASSLSGIGYGYTF.

The J gene is TRBJ1-5, the V gene TRBV19, with a tentative D call TRBD1 (6 bases). Germline V gene lookup returns CDR1 LNHDA and CDR2 SQIVND (reference sequence). This CDR3 is 14 amino acids long. V was cut by 7 bases and J by 4 bases, with 14 bases left in between. In DNA form, the CDR3 reads TGTGCCAGTACCACGGGAGGGGGGAATCAGCCCCAGCATTTT. Protein: CASTTGGGNQPQHF.